A selection of T cell receptor beta chains follows, all from one sample in a study of OX40 agonist ivuxolimab in advanced cancers. Repertoires were generated with immunoSEQ multiplex PCR, while TCRdb's copy carries only in-frame clones and drops some. The repertoire holds some 50,000 clones, with 75% to 90% as singletons. Sequenced here: CD4+ or CD8+ T cells sorted from blood, sampled in a trial of the OX40 agonist ivuxolimab. The receptors originated from an adult with an advanced solid tumor such as melanoma, head and neck, liver or kidney cancer. CDR3s include the opening cysteine and the closing phenylalanine or tryptophan. Each record gives: clone size, D gene, V gene, CDR3 length, J gene, CDR3 protein, CDR3 DNA. The D gene is left open where the match is weak. For some rows the clone size is stated as once, few or many, or as a class when expanded; others skip it.

>-|-|TRBV5-6|16|TRBJ1-5
CASSLSDGVSNQPQHF
TGTGCCAGCAGCTTGTCCGATGGGGTCTCCAATCAGCCCCAGCATTTT
>once|-|TRBV6-6|13|TRBJ1-1
CASRLIMNTEAFF
TGTGCCAGCCGACTGATCATGAACACTGAAGCTTTCTTT
>-|-|TRBV30|15|TRBJ1-6
CAWSVRSTVNSPLHF
TGTGCCTGGAGTGTACGCAGTACGGTCAATTCACCCCTCCACTTT
>-|-|TRBV9|13|TRBJ1-3
CASSVSMGNTIYF
TGTGCCAGCAGCGTATCTATGGGGAACACCATATATTTT
>medium-sized|-|TRBV7-2|13|TRBJ1-5
CASSRQAGQPQHF
TGTGCCAGCAGCCGACAGGCAGGTCAGCCCCAGCATTTT
>-|-|TRBV27|18|TRBJ2-7
CASSSTIWGTRTDYEQYF
TGTGCCAGCAGTTCTACCATTTGGGGGACCCGGACGGACTACGAGCAGTACTTC
>medium-sized|-|TRBV11-2|14|TRBJ1-5
CASSLDPNNQPQHF
TGTGCCAGCAGCTTAGACCCGAACAATCAGCCCCAGCATTTT
>-|-|TRBV30|16|TRBJ1-6
CAWSVFGGGSNSPLHF
TGTGCCTGGAGTGTATTCGGGGGAGGTTCTAATTCACCCCTCCACTTT
>-|-|TRBV28|17|TRBJ1-2
CASSFVGRGKANYGYTF
TGTGCCAGCAGTTTCGTTGGACGAGGGAAGGCGAACTATGGCTACACCTTC
>-|-|TRBV5-1|14|TRBJ2-3
CASSFGGGTDTQYF
TGCGCCAGCAGCTTCGGAGGTGGCACAGATACGCAGTATTTT
>-|-|TRBV18|15|TRBJ2-1
CASSLAITSYNEQFF
TGTGCCAGCTCACTAGCGATCACTTCCTACAATGAGCAGTTCTTC
>-|-|TRBV2|15|TRBJ1-5
CASTEGQTSNQPQHF
TGTGCCAGCACCGAAGGACAGACGAGCAATCAGCCCCAGCATTTT
>-|-|TRBV7-9|13|TRBJ2-1
CASSRSAINEQFF
TGTGCCAGCAGCCGCTCAGCTATCAATGAGCAGTTCTTC
>-|-|TRBV9|18|TRBJ2-3
CASSVGSPGTPRADTQYF
TGTGCCAGCAGCGTAGGGTCACCCGGGACGCCAAGGGCAGATACGCAGTATTTT
>few|TRBD1|TRBV6-5|14|TRBJ1-2
CASRTQGVVYGYTF
TGTGCCAGCAGAACACAGGGGGTAGTCTATGGCTACACCTTC
>-|-|TRBV4-2|15|TRBJ2-7
CASSQETTRVYEQYF
TGTGCCAGCAGCCAAGAAACGACGCGGGTCTACGAGCAGTACTTC
>-|TRBD1|TRBV18|15|TRBJ1-2
CASSPPTGFNYGYTF
TGTGCCAGCTCACCACCGACAGGGTTTAACTATGGCTACACCTTC